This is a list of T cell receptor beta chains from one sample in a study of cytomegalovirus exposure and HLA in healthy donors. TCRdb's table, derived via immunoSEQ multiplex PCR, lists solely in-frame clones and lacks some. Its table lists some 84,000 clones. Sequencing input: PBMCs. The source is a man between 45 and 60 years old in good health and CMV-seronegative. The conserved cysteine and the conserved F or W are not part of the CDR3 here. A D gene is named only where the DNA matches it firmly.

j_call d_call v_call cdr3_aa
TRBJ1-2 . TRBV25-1 ASQHRVEGYT
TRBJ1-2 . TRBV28 ASRPRGEGGYT
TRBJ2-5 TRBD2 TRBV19 ASSPSGGQETQY
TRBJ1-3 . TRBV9 ASSVRSEGLSGNTIY
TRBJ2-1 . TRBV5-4 ASSLDQGSYNEQF
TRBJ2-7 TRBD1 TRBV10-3 AISAPLIPGGLHKQY
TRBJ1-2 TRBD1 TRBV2 ASSYFQGQGTYGYT
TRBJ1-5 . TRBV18 ASSPQEGSNQPQH
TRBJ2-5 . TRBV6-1 ASRGQNQETQY
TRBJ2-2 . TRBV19 ASRDPTSLNTGELF
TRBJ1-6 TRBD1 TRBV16 ASSQLQGANNSPLH
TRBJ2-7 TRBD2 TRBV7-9 ASSFGGGPLDEQY
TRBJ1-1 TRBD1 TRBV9 ASSPPGGTGNTEAF
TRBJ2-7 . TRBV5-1 ASSSLDRGYEQY
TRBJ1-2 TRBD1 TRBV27 ASSPARQGASYGYT
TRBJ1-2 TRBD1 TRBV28 ASQQAGTGDYGYT
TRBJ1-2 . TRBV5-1 ASSLGRGARGYT
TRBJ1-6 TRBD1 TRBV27 ASTAQGDSPLH
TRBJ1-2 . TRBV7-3 ASSLTPGSYGYT
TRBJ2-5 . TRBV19 ASSIRGKQETQY
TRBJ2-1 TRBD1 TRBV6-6 ASSYWDREDNEQF
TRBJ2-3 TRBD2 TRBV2 ASSDKRGPDTQY
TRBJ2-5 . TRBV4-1 ASSPAWRGAEGGQETQY
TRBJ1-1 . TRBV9 ASSEGLGVGTEAF
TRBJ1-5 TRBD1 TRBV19 ASSGTGGNQPQH
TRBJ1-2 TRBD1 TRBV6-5 ASSAGTGGGYGYT
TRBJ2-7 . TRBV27 ASSLYGSSYEQY
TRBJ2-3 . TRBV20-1 SGQIADTQY
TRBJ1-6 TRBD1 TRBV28 ASSPQGRGGNSPLH
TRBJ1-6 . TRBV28 ASSFSGMYNSPLH
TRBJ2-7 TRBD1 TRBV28 ASSHTGQGVHEQY
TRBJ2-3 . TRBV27 ASSLWLARGTDTQY
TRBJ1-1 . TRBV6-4 ASSDTRNGRATEAF
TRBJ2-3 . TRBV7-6 ASSAPNQGDTQY
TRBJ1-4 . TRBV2 ASSVEANEKLF
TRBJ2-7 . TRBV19 ASSRGGRGYEQY
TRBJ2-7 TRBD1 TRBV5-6 ASSLWTGVDEQY
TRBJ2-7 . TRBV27 ASSRSGAYEQY
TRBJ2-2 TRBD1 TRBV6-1 ASSPQGVNTGELF
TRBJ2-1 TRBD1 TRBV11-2 ASSLEPGGWYEQF
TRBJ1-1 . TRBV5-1 ASSSEGYEAF
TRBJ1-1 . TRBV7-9 ASSSYQGGFEAF
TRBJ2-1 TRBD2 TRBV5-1 ASSPGTSNLNEQF
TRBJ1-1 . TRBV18 ASSPREGGGNTEAF
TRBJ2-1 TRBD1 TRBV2 ASSARTGNNYNEQF
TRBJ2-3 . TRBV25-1 ASSESLVGTDTQY
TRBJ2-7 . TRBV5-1 ASAGSYSSYEQY
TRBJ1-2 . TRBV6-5 ASSYYLEGDNYGYT
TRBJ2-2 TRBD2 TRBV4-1 ASKFGGGRDTGELF
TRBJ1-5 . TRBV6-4 ASIPPAARQPQH
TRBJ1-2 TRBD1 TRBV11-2 ASSRDRGSGYT
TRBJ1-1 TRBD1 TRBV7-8 ASSGRGQGYTEAF
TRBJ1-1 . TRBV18 ASSPATGDSEAF
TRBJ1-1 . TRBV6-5 ASSYSYRVVGSAF
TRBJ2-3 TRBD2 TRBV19 ASGINGGAGTDTQY
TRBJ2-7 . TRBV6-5 ASSYRHRDYEQY
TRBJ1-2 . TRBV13 ASSLPGDYGYT
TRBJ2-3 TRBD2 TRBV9 ASSVASGSNTDTQY
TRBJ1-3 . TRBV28 ASSIRTVDTIY
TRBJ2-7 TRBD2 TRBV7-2 ASSLRSLAGGGEQY